This T cell receptor (beta chain) was retrieved from a study of metastatic and nonmetastatic thyroid tumors. Study-level background: Repertoires were compared across blood and tumor or nodule tissue from malignant and benign thyroid patients. Findings and limits, study-wide: When malignant thyroid tumors were compared with benign nodules, TCR beta diversity was reportedly significantly higher in the malignant tumors. This held in both blood and tumor samples.

With MiXCR, TCRdb called clones anew from the PCR reads. Of around 30,000 clones listed, about 15% are singletons. Per germline, CDR1 KGHDR and CDR2 SFDVKD. The CDR3 extends over 14 amino acids. V lost 5 bases and J lost 1, with 10 bases in between. Until they underwent thyroid surgery, no patient had received any treatment. This clone occurred many times. The antigen remains unidentified. The V and J genes are TRBV24-1 and TRBJ2-5; a weak D match, TRBD1 (6 bases). Sequences were obtained from blood. The sequence derives from a female donor with papillary thyroid cancer or a benign thyroid nodule (not recorded which). Some clones in this sample may be carry-over from other donors' samples. CDR3 amino acids: CATSALGGQETQYF. For the CDR3, the DNA is TGTGCCACCAGTGCGTTAGGGGGCCAAGAGACCCAGTACTTC.